The 27 T cell receptor beta chains below all came from one sample that was sequenced in a study of T cell responses to AZD1222 COVID-19 vaccine. Produced via immunoSEQ multiplex PCR; TCRdb's table is partial and in-frame only. The sample consists of about 86,000 clones, around nine tenths of them appearing once. The input for sequencing was peripheral blood, taken 28 days after the second AZD1222 dose. The receptors were gathered from an adult who received the AZD1222 COVID-19 vaccine.

The chain combines TRBV5-8 with TRBJ1-2; 8 positions match TRBD1. The CDR3 has 14 amino acids. Germline V gene lookup returns CDR1 SGHTS and CDR2 YDEGEE. J gave up 4 bases and V 4 bases, and 6 bases lay outside the gene matches. CDR3 DNA sequence: TGTGCCAGCAGCACCGGACAGGGTAGCTATGGCTACACCTTC. Translation gives CASSTGQGSYGYTF.

This rearrangement joins TRBV18 to TRBJ1-6, with 7 bases lining up with TRBD1. Germline V gene data show CDR1 as KGHSH and CDR2 as LQKENI. The CDR3 sequence is 14 residues long. The trim removed 4 bases at V and 5 bases at J, leaving 2 bases unmatched. CDR3 amino acids: CASSRDSDNSPLHF. For the CDR3, the DNA is TGTGCCAGCTCACGGGACAGCGATAATTCACCCCTCCACTTT. The complete variable domain, with remaining parts taken from reference TRBV18 and TRBJ1-6, reads NAGVMQNPRHLVRRRGQEARLRCSPMKGHSHVYWYRQLPEEGLKFMVYLQKENIIDESGMPKERFSAEFPKEGPSILRIQQVVRGDSAAYFCASSRDSDNSPLHFGNGTRLTVT.

V gene TRBV4-1 combines with J gene TRBJ2-3; D call uncertain. The CDR3 sequence is 16 residues long. Germline lookup yields CDR1 MGHRA and CDR2 YSYEKL. V was pared by 7 bases and J by 4 bases, with 21 bases between. As DNA, the CDR3 is TGCGCCAGCACCTCCCTCGGAGTAAAAACCCCAGATACGCAGTATTTT. It specifies CASTSLGVKTPDTQYF.

V and J are TRBV7-9 and TRBJ2-5, with D perhaps TRBD1 or TRBD2 (6 bases each). The V end lost 0 bases, the J end lost 4 bases, and 18 bases lay between the germline ends. Germline V gives CDR1 SEHNR, CDR2 FQNEAQ (reference sequence). The CDR3 runs to 17 residues. The CDR3 DNA sequence: TGTGCCAGCAGCTTAGCGGGAGCAGTCGGGGGCGGAGAGACCCAGTACTTC. Its translation is CASSLAGAVGGGETQYF.

The chain couples TRBV7-2 to TRBJ2-3, with TRBD2 as a possible D gene (6 bases). CDR1 and CDR2 (germline): SGHTA, FQGNSA. V lost 2 bases and J 2 bases, leaving 11 bases between the germline ends. CDR3 length: 15 residues. The CDR3 spells CASSLRAGPTDTQYF. The DNA for the CDR3 is TGTGCCAGCAGCTTAAGAGCGGGTCCCACAGATACGCAGTATTTT.

The chain employs TRBV3-1 (or the pseudogene TRBV3-2) and TRBJ2-2, with D possibly being TRBD2 (5 bases). With 1 base removed from V and 6 bases from J, the gap between germline ends came to 12 bases. The CDR3 covers 15 residues. Germline loops: CDR1 LGHDT, CDR2 YNNKEL (reference sequence). The CDR3 coding sequence is TGTGCCAGCAGCCAAGGGGAGTTCTTCCCCGGGGAGCTGTTTTTT. Residues: CASSQGEFFPGELFF.

The genes are TRBV27 and TRBJ2-3; TRBD2 agrees at 9 bases. V was pared by 0 bases and J by 4 bases, with 11 bases of the junction left unmatched. Germline CDR1 MNHEY, CDR2 SMNVEV (reference sequence). The CDR3 length is 18 residues. CDR3 sequence: CASSLSKGRGRAADTQYF. In DNA, the CDR3 is TGTGCCAGCAGTTTATCTAAGGGGCGCGGGAGGGCCGCAGATACGCAGTATTTT.

The CDR3 DNA sequence: TGTGCCAGCAGAAACCCTCTGAAGGACAATGAGCAGTTCTTC. Protein sequence: CASRNPLKDNEQFF. The J gene is TRBJ2-1, the V gene TRBV9; D gene unclear. Germline assignment: CDR1 SGDLS and CDR2 YYNGEE. The CDR3 runs to 14 residues. With 5 bases removed from V and 5 bases from J, the gap between germline ends came to 14 bases.

DNA for the CDR3: TGTGCCACCAGTACTGCAGGGGGAGAAGGCTACACCTTC. Translating gives CATSTAGGEGYTF. The chain combines TRBV15 with TRBJ1-2, with TRBD1 identical over 7 bases. Trimming removed 6 bases from V and 8 bases from J; junction bases left unmatched: 9. Germline loops: CDR1 LNHNV, CDR2 YYDKDF (reference sequence). This CDR3 is built from 13 residues.

This chain joins TRBV6-5 and TRBJ2-6; possibly TRBD1 for D (6 bases). There are 15 residues in the CDR3. The ends were cut back, 5 bases at V and 1 base at J, with 9 bases in the middle. Germline values: CDR1 MNHEY, CDR2 SVGAGI. The CDR3 loop is CASSRQASGANVLTF. Written as DNA, the CDR3 is TGTGCCAGCAGTAGACAGGCGTCTGGGGCCAACGTCCTGACTTTC.

The rearrangement uses TRBV6-5 and TRBJ1-2; TRBD1 aligns across 7 bases. Per the germline V gene, CDR1 is MNHEY and CDR2 is SVGAGI. The CDR3 length is 14 residues. With 5 bases clipped from V and 7 bases from J, the junction kept 10 bases outside the gene matches. CDR3 protein: CASSIGGASRGYTF. CDR3 nucleotide sequence: TGTGCCAGCAGTATAGGGGGCGCGTCTCGTGGCTACACCTTC.

V gene TRBV6-2 or TRBV6-3 combines with J gene TRBJ1-3, with 9 bases lining up with TRBD1. The CDR3 extends over 17 amino acids. Germline-derived CDR1 and CDR2 are MNHEY and SVGEGT. J lost 0 bases, V lost 1 base, and 4 bases had no gene match. CDR3 sequence: CASSYFGDRDSGNTIYF. In nucleotides, the CDR3 is TGTGCCAGCAGTTACTTTGGGGACAGGGACTCTGGAAACACCATATATTTT.

As concerns this clone: At one end the junction does not follow the germline gene, possibly because of a read error. V and J are TRBV24-1 and TRBJ2-7; 11 nucleotides align to TRBD1. This CDR3 contains 11 residues. Germline lookup yields CDR1 KGHDR and CDR2 SFDVKD. The CDR3 DNA follows: TGTGCCACCAGAGAAGGGACAGGGGGACCCTTC. Encoded protein: CATREGTGGPF.

The chain joins TRBV4-1 to TRBJ1-2; 8 bases line up with TRBD1. The CDR3 is 16 amino acids. The trim removed 3 bases at V and 8 bases at J, leaving 14 bases unmatched. Germline V gene lookup returns CDR1 MGHRA and CDR2 YSYEKL. The CDR3 sequence: CASSHGRSGQVGGYTF. The CDR3 DNA sequence: TGCGCCAGCAGCCACGGAAGATCGGGACAGGTGGGCGGCTACACCTTC.

The rearrangement links TRBV27 to TRBJ2-7; 9 nucleotides match TRBD1. V gave up 4 bases and J gave up 4 bases; unmatched junction bases: 5. This CDR3 comprises 14 residues. Germline V gene data show CDR1 as MNHEY and CDR2 as SMNVEV (reference sequence). For the CDR3, the DNA is TGTGCCAGCAGTTCCCACAGGGGGCATTACGAGCAGTACTTC. Its protein is CASSSHRGHYEQYF.

This clone appeared once. The gene calls are TRBV6-6 and TRBJ2-3; TRBD2 might be the D (5 bases). CDR1 is MNHNY and CDR2 is SVGAGI in the germline V gene (reference sequence). The CDR3 is made up of 13 amino acids. Trimming stripped 5 bases from V and 4 bases from J, with 10 bases between. The CDR3 DNA is TGTGCCAGCAGTCCCTCGCGGGCAGATACGCAGTATTTT. This codes for CASSPSRADTQYF.

The J gene is TRBJ1-5, the V gene TRBV19, with unresolved D. V lost 6 bases and J lost 11, with 17 bases in between. Germline V gene sequence: CDR1 LNHDA, CDR2 SQIVND (reference sequence). The length of the CDR3 is 13 residues. The CDR3 nucleotides read TGTGCCAGTAGCACAGCCGTGGGCGGGGCCCAGCATTTT. Its protein is CASSTAVGGAQHF.

This chain joins TRBV28 and TRBJ2-7, with 9 positions matching TRBD1. Germline V gene sequence: CDR1 MDHEN, CDR2 SYDVKM. V lost 7 bases and J lost 5; bases outside the gene matches: 12. The CDR3 has 15 amino acids. The CDR3 protein is CASTTLRQGVHEQYF. In DNA, the CDR3 is TGTGCCAGCACCACCCTGCGACAGGGGGTCCACGAGCAGTACTTC. Based on the CDR3 plus reference TRBV28 and TRBJ2-7, the full variable domain is DVKVTQSSRYLVKRTGEKVFLECVQDMDHENMFWYRQDPGLGLRLIYFSYDVKMKEKGDIPEGYSVSREKKERFSLILESASTNQTSMYLCASTTLRQGVHEQYFGPGTRLTVT.

The genes are TRBV27 and TRBJ2-1; D remains ambiguous. The germline V gene encodes CDR1 MNHEY and CDR2 SMNVEV (reference sequence). V was cut by 5 bases and J by 7 bases, with 6 bases left in between. This CDR3 comprises 11 residues. The chain's CDR3 is CASSQWNEQFF. The CDR3 coding sequence is TGTGCCAGCAGTCAGTGGAATGAGCAGTTCTTC.

This clone was seen a handful of times. CDR3 amino acids: CASSVFGNTIYF. In nucleotides, the CDR3 is TGTGCCAGCAGCGTCTTTGGAAACACCATATATTTT. The chain uses TRBV14 and TRBJ1-3; D gene uncertain. CDR3 length equals 12 residues. Germline V lookup: CDR1 SGHDN, CDR2 FVKESK. V was pared by 5 bases and J by 3 bases, with 5 bases between.

This chain links TRBV5-8 with TRBJ2-7, with D uncertain. Germline V lookup: CDR1 SGHTS, CDR2 YDEGEE. The CDR3 consists of 15 residues. Trimming removed 2 bases from V and 0 bases from J, with 12 bases in between. The CDR3 is CASSFLNWDSYEQYF. For the CDR3, the DNA is TGTGCCAGCAGCTTCCTCAATTGGGACTCCTACGAGCAGTACTTC.

V gene TRBV7-8 combines with J gene TRBJ2-1; 7 nucleotides match TRBD2. The CDR3 runs to 20 residues. Trimming took 2 bases from V and 9 from J; bases not matched to a gene: 25. Germline loops: CDR1 SGHVS, CDR2 FQNEAQ. This chain's CDR3 is CASSLLGDYQKNRPRSEQFF. The CDR3 DNA follows: TGTGCCAGCAGCTTACTTGGGGACTACCAAAAAAACCGGCCCCGCAGTGAGCAGTTCTTC. The complete variable domain, with remaining parts taken from reference TRBV7-8 and TRBJ2-1, reads GAGVSQSPRYKVAKRGQDVALRCDPISGHVSLFWYQQALGQGPEFLTYFQNEAQLDKSGLPSDRFFAERPEGSVSTLKIQRTQQEDSAVYLCASSLLGDYQKNRPRSEQFFGPGTRLTVL.

Here the CDR3 DNA reads TGTGCCAGCAGCCAAGGAGGAGCAGGGAGCGGCGCTTTCTTT. The encoded protein is CASSQGGAGSGAFF. J is TRBJ1-1 and V is TRBV4-2, with D possibly TRBD1 on 5 matching bases. The CDR3 totals 14 residues. Germline loops: CDR1 LGHNA, CDR2 YNFKEQ. Trimming left V 1 base short and J 11 bases short, with 17 bases between.

The chain combines TRBV25-1 with TRBJ1-4; unclear D gene. The ends were cut back, 1 base at V and 0 bases at J, with 9 bases in the middle. This CDR3 is 16 amino acids long. Germline V gives CDR1 MGHDK, CDR2 SYGVNS. The chain's CDR3 is CASSESRGTTNEKLFF. In nucleotides, the CDR3 is TGTGCCAGCAGTGAATCCCGGGGAACAACTAATGAAAAACTGTTTTTT.

J is TRBJ1-5 and V is TRBV11-2; D gene uncertain. Trimming cost V 0 bases and J 6 bases, with 12 bases left between them. CDR1 is SGHAT and CDR2 is FQNNGV in the germline V gene. The CDR3 runs 15 residues. In DNA, the CDR3 is TGTGCCAGCAGCTTAGATGGAGGGAAGGGTCAGCCCCAGCATTTT. Encoded protein: CASSLDGGKGQPQHF.

The CDR3: CAIRETSSGNTIYF. In DNA, the CDR3 is TGTGCCATCAGGGAAACCAGCTCTGGAAACACCATATATTTT. This chain joins TRBV10-3 and TRBJ1-3; D is ambiguous. Germline V gene sequence: CDR1 ENHRY, CDR2 SYGVKD. The CDR3 spans 14 residues. V gave up 6 bases and J gave up 0 bases, with 9 bases separating them.

The chain couples TRBV19 to TRBJ1-1; 9 nucleotides align to TRBD1. Germline V gene data show CDR1 as LNHDA and CDR2 as SQIVND (reference sequence). The length of the CDR3 is 13 residues. The J segment lost 7 bases and the V segment lost 3 bases, leaving 3 bases of the junction unmatched. For the CDR3, the DNA is TGTGCCAGTAGTATGGAGGGACAGGGTGAAGCTTTCTTT. Amino acid sequence: CASSMEGQGEAFF.